A single sample is the source of the 8 T cell receptor beta chains below, sequenced in a study of metastatic and nonmetastatic thyroid tumors. TCRdb re-clonotyped the PCR reads through MiXCR. The sample lists over 10,000 clones, around 35% occurring once. Patients underwent thyroid surgery, and none had received any treatment before it. Sequencing input: tumor tissue. These receptors all come from a male donor with papillary thyroid cancer or a benign thyroid nodule (not recorded which). Some clones in this sample may be carry-over from other donors' samples.

This chain's CDR3 is CASSELGLNYGYTF. CDR3 sequence (DNA): TGTGCCAGCAGTGAGCTGGGGCTAAACTATGGCTACACCTTC. V usage is TRBV2 and J usage is TRBJ1-2, with D possibly TRBD1 on 5 matching bases. Trimming left V 3 bases short and J 2 bases short, with 10 bases between. Germline-derived CDR1 and CDR2 are SNHLY and FYNNEI. This CDR3 comprises 14 residues.

The V gene is TRBV13, the J gene TRBJ2-1, with 10 bases matching TRBD2. V lost 5 bases, J lost 0 bases, and 13 bases stayed unmatched. CDR1 is PRHDT, CDR2 FYEKMQ, per germline (reference sequence). This CDR3 has 19 amino acids. CDR3 protein: CASSPTGLAARSSYNEQFF. The CDR3 DNA reads TGTGCCAGCAGCCCCACTGGACTAGCGGCACGGAGCTCCTACAATGAGCAGTTCTTC.

This clone was counted a few times. The rearrangement uses TRBV7-2 and TRBJ1-1, with D uncertain. There are 13 residues in the CDR3. The V and J ends lost 2 bases and 1 base respectively, with 5 bases between them. From germline, CDR1 is SGHTA and CDR2 FQGNSA. CDR3 DNA sequence: TGTGCCAGCAGCTTATACAAGAACACTGAAGCTTTCTTT. This sequence encodes CASSLYKNTEAFF. The variable domain in full, with the rest retrieved from reference TRBV7-2 and TRBJ1-1, is GAGVSQSPSNKVTEKGKDVELRCDPISGHTALYWYRQSLGQGLEFLIYFQGNSAPDKSGLPSDRFSAERTGGSVSTLTIQRTQQEDSAVYLCASSLYKNTEAFFGQGTRLTVV.

Sample share makes this clone medium-sized. The chain is built from TRBV11-2 and TRBJ2-1; tentative D call: TRBD2 (6 bases). The CDR3 sequence is 16 residues long. In germline, CDR1 is SGHAT, CDR2 FQNNGV. V was cut by 7 bases and J by 5 bases, with 21 bases left in between. The CDR3 DNA follows: TGTGCCAGCATCAGTCTTCGGGCTAGCGCGAACAATGAGCAGTTCTTC. Translation gives CASISLRASANNEQFF.

A few counts support this clone. One end of the junction does not line up with germline, which may come from a read error. CDR3 DNA: TGTGCCTGCAGTACGGGAAGCTCCTACAATGAGCAGTTCTTC. It translates to CACSTGSSYNEQFF. The chain combines TRBV6-1 with TRBJ2-1; a weak D match, TRBD2 (5 bases). The CDR3 is 14 amino acids. Germline CDR1 is MNHNS and CDR2 is SASEGT.

This chain joins TRBV5-1 and TRBJ2-1; 10 bases align to TRBD2. Looked up from germline, CDR1 is SGHRS and CDR2 is YFSETQ. This CDR3 is built from 17 residues. Trimming removed 2 bases from V and 7 bases from J; junction bases left unmatched: 12. The CDR3 nucleotides read TGCGCCAGCAGCTTACTAGCGGGAAAAATTTTGGGGAATGAGCAGTTCTTC. Translated, it gives CASSLLAGKILGNEQFF. Together with reference TRBV5-1 and TRBJ2-1, the CDR3 gives the full variable domain: KAGVTQTPRYLIKTRGQQVTLSCSPISGHRSVSWYQQTPGQGLQFLFEYFSETQRNKGNFPGRFSGRQFSNSRSEMNVSTLELGDSALYLCASSLLAGKILGNEQFFGPGTRLTVL.

V usage is TRBV5-1 and J usage is TRBJ2-7; D remains ambiguous. This CDR3 comprises 13 residues. The germline CDR1 and CDR2 sequences are SGHRS and YFSETQ. The ends were cut back, 0 bases at V and 6 bases at J, with 10 bases in the middle. CDR3 nucleotide sequence: TGCGCCAGCAGCTTGGATATAGGTGGCGAGCAGTACTTC. Translating it yields CASSLDIGGEQYF.

This clone was detected a few times. The chain links TRBV11-2 to TRBJ2-5; 7 nucleotides agree with TRBD2. The J segment lost 5 bases and the V segment lost 3 bases, leaving 3 bases of the junction unmatched. This CDR3 is 13 amino acids long. Germline lookup yields CDR1 SGHAT and CDR2 FQNNGV. The CDR3, as DNA: TGTGCCAGCAGCTTGTCAGCGGGGGAGACCCAGTACTTC. Residues: CASSLSAGETQYF.